The 13 T cell receptor beta chains listed next were all sequenced from one sample in a study of T cell responses to AZD1222 COVID-19 vaccine. Clones were read by immunoSEQ multiplex PCR, and TCRdb kept only the in-frame ones, dropping some. The sample holds some 120,000 clones, around 90% seen once. Sequenced material: peripheral blood, taken on day 0 of AZD1222 vaccination. These receptors were collected from an adult in good health.

The chain carries TRBV7-2 and TRBJ1-4, with TRBD1 matching 11 bases. The CDR3 runs to 14 residues. Germline CDR1 reads SGHTA; CDR2 reads FQGNSA. Germline trimming cut 5 bases from V and 6 bases from J; bases unmatched to any gene: 2. The CDR3 reads CASSTGQGDEKLFF. CDR3 in DNA: TGTGCCAGCAGCACGGGACAGGGGGATGAAAAACTGTTTTTT.

CDR3 bases: TGCGCCAGCAGCCAATATCGGACTAGCGGGGGGCTCCTCTTCTACAATGAGCAGTTCTTC. It translates to CASSQYRTSGGLLFYNEQFF. The chain links TRBV4-1 to TRBJ2-1; 14 bases line up with TRBD2. Germline CDR1 is MGHRA and CDR2 is YSYEKL. The CDR3 has 20 amino acids. V was clipped by 2 bases and J by 3 bases; unmatched bases: 12.

This clone was detected a few times. The chain has TRBV18 and TRBJ2-6; no clear D. V dropped 5 bases and J dropped 0 bases, with 14 bases sitting between them. Per germline, CDR1 KGHSH and CDR2 LQKENI. This CDR3 contains 17 residues. The CDR3 spells CASSLGRPISGANVLTF. The CDR3 DNA sequence: TGTGCCAGCTCATTAGGACGCCCCATCTCTGGGGCCAACGTCCTGACTTTC.

The chain couples TRBV5-1 to TRBJ2-7; 9 bases are shared with TRBD1. J lost 3 bases, V lost 2 bases, and 6 bases had no gene match. The CDR3 loop spans 15 amino acids. Germline CDR1 and CDR2: SGHRS and YFSETQ. CDR3 sequence: CASSLQGAVDYEQYF. The CDR3 nucleotides are TGCGCCAGCAGCTTACAGGGGGCCGTAGACTACGAGCAGTACTTC. Combining the CDR3 with reference TRBV5-1 and TRBJ2-7 gives the whole variable domain KAGVTQTPRYLIKTRGQQVTLSCSPISGHRSVSWYQQTPGQGLQFLFEYFSETQRNKGNFPGRFSGRQFSNSRSEMNVSTLELGDSALYLCASSLQGAVDYEQYFGPGTRLTVT.

The chain recombines TRBV4-2 with TRBJ1-5, with no clear D. Germline lookup yields CDR1 LGHNA and CDR2 YNFKEQ. The CDR3 length is 13 residues. V gave up 1 base and J gave up 3 bases, with 4 bases separating them. The CDR3 sequence is CASSQVDNQPQHF. CDR3 nucleotides: TGTGCCAGCAGCCAAGTGGACAATCAGCCCCAGCATTTT.

The CDR3 protein is CASSEGLGQGTGELFF. In DNA, the CDR3 is TGTGCCAGCAGTGAGGGCCTAGGGCAGGGCACCGGGGAGCTGTTTTTT. The chain is built from TRBV6-1 and TRBJ2-2; D is possibly TRBD1 (5 bases). This CDR3 region has 16 residues. Trimming pared 3 bases from V and 4 bases from J, leaving 15 bases between. CDR1 and CDR2 (germline): MNHNS, SASEGT.

The chain has TRBV7-2 and TRBJ2-2, with D perhaps matching TRBD2 (7 bases). Trimming cost V 5 bases and J 5 bases, with 21 bases left between them. The CDR3 totals 17 residues. CDR1 and CDR2 from the germline V gene are SGHTA and FQGNSA. DNA of the CDR3: TGTGCCAGCAGCCCGCGGAGGGGCGGGGGCCGGACCGGGGAGCTGTTTTTT. Its protein is CASSPRRGGGRTGELFF.

The rearrangement uses TRBV4-1 and TRBJ1-1, with a weak D call TRBD1 (6 bases). V was clipped by 3 bases and J by 0 bases, with 17 bases between them. CDR1 and CDR2 from the germline V gene are MGHRA and YSYEKL. The CDR3 sequence is 17 residues long. CDR3 sequence: CASSQDSLEEMNTEAFF. CDR3 coding DNA: TGCGCCAGCAGCCAGGACAGCTTGGAGGAGATGAACACTGAAGCTTTCTTT.

V is TRBV14 and J is TRBJ1-4; D not resolved. The V gene lost 7 bases and the J gene lost 3 bases, with 9 bases spanning the gap. CDR3 size: 13 residues. In germline, CDR1 is SGHDN, CDR2 FVKESK. The CDR3 loop reads CASKGGPNEKLFF. The CDR3 nucleotides read TGTGCCAGCAAAGGAGGGCCTAATGAAAAACTGTTTTTT. Full variable domain (remainder filled in from reference TRBV14 and TRBJ1-4): EAGVTQFPSHSVIEKGQTVTLRCDPISGHDNLYWYRRVMGKEIKFLLHFVKESKQDESGMPNNRFLAERTGGTYSTLKVQPAELEDSGVYFCASKGGPNEKLFFGSGTQLSVL.

V gene TRBV18 combines with J gene TRBJ1-2; D unclear. CDR1 is KGHSH, CDR2 LQKENI, per germline. The CDR3 runs 15 residues. V gave up 0 bases and J gave up 3 bases, with 11 bases separating them. The CDR3 DNA reads TGTGCCAGCTCACCACCTCGGGCGGTGGACTATGGCTACACCTTC. Translating gives CASSPPRAVDYGYTF. The full variable domain, its missing parts supplied by reference TRBV18 and TRBJ1-2, is NAGVMQNPRHLVRRRGQEARLRCSPMKGHSHVYWYRQLPEEGLKFMVYLQKENIIDESGMPKERFSAEFPKEGPSILRIQQVVRGDSAAYFCASSPPRAVDYGYTFGSGTRLTVV.

This clone has only one observation. The chain joins TRBV7-9 to TRBJ1-2; TRBD1 aligns across 8 bases. CDR1 is SEHNR, CDR2 FQNEAQ, per germline (reference sequence). The CDR3 has 14 amino acids. The V and J ends lost 5 bases and 4 bases, in that order; junction bases with no gene match: 6. The CDR3 is CASSPGTGIYGYTF. The CDR3 nucleotides are TGTGCCAGCAGCCCCGGGACAGGAATCTATGGCTACACCTTC.

This chain connects TRBV18 to TRBJ1-5; D possibly corresponds to TRBD1 (6 bases). The V end lost 3 bases, the J end lost 1 base, and 13 bases lay between the germline ends. The CDR3 is 16 residues long. CDR1 and CDR2 (germline): KGHSH, LQKENI. CDR3 residues: CASSPNTGSSNQPQHF. The CDR3 DNA is TGTGCCAGCTCACCCAACACAGGGTCAAGCAATCAGCCCCAGCATTTT.

The CDR3 region is CAISAGTGSYEQYF. CDR3 DNA sequence: TGTGCCATCAGTGCCGGGACAGGATCCTACGAGCAGTACTTC. The V call is TRBV10-3, the J call TRBJ2-7; 8 bases map to TRBD1. CDR3 length: 14 amino acids. V was pared by 4 bases and J by 1 base, with 3 bases of the junction left unmatched. CDR1 and CDR2 from the germline V gene are ENHRY and SYGVKD.